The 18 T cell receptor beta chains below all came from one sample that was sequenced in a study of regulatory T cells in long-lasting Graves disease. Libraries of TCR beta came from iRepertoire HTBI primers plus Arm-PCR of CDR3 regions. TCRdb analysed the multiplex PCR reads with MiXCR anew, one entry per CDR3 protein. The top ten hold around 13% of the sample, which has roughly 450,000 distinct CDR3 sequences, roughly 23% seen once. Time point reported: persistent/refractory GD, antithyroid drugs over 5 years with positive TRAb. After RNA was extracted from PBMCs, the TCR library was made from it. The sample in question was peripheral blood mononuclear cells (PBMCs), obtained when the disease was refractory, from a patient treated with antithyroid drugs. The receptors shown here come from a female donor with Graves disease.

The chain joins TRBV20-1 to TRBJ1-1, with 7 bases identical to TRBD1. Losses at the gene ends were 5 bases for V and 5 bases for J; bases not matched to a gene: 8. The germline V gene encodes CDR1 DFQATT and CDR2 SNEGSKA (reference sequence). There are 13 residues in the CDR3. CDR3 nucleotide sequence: TGCAGTGCTCCAGGGGGAGGCTGGACTGAAGCTTTCTTT. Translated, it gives CSAPGGGWTEAFF.

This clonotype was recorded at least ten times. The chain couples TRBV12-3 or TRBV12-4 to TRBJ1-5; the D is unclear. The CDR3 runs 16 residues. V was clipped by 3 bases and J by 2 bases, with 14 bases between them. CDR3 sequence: CASSFSGTTGNQPQHF. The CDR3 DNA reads TGTGCCAGCAGTTTTTCCGGTACGACCGGCAATCAGCCCCAGCATTTT.

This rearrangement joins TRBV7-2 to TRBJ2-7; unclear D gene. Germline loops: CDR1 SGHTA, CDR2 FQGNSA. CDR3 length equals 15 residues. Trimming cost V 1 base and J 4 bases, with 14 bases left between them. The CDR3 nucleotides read TGTGCCAGCAGCTTAGGGACGGGCTTACTTTACGAGCAGTACTTC. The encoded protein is CASSLGTGLLYEQYF.

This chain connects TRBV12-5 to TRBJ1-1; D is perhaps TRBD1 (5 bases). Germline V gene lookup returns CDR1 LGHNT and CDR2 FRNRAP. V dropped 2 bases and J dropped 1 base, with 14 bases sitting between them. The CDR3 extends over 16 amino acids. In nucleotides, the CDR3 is TGTGCTAGTGGTTTGACTATCGGGACGGAGAACACTGAAGCTTTCTTT. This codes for CASGLTIGTENTEAFF.

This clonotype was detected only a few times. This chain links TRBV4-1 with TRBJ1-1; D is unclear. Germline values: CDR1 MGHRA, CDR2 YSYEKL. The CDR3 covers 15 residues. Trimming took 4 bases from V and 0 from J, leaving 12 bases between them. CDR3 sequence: CASSLLSTLNTEAFF. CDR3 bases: TGCGCCAGCAGCCTCCTCTCGACATTGAACACTGAAGCTTTCTTT.

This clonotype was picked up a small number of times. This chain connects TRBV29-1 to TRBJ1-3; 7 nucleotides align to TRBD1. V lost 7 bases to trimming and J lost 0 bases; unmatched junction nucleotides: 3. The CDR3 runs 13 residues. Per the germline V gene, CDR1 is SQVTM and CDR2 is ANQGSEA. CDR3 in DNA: TGCAGCGGTACAGGGGCCTCTGGAAACACCATATATTTT. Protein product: CSGTGASGNTIYF. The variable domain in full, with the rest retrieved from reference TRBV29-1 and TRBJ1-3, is SAVISQKPSRDICQRGTSLTIQCQVDSQVTMMFWYRQQPGQSLTLIATANQGSEATYESGFVIDKFPISRPNLTFSTLTVSNMSPEDSSIYLCSGTGASGNTIYFGEGSWLTVV.

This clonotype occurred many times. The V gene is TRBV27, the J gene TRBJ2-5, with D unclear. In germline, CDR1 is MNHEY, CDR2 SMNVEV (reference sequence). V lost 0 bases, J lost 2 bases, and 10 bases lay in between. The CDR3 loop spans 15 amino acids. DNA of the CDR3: TGTGCCAGCAGTTTATCGGCGTTTATACAAGAGACCCAGTACTTC. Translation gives CASSLSAFIQETQYF.

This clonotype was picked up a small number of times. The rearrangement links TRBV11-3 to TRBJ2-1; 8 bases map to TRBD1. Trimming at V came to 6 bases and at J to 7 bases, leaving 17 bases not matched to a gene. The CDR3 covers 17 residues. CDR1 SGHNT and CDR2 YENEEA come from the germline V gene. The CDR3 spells CASSFGQGEGLRNEQFF. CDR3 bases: TGTGCCAGCAGTTTCGGACAGGGTGAGGGGCTGCGGAATGAGCAGTTCTTC.

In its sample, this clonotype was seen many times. CDR3 region: CASSNAGTGFYEQYF. CDR3 coding DNA: TGTGCCAGCAGTAACGCCGGGACAGGCTTCTACGAGCAGTACTTC. This rearrangement joins TRBV28 to TRBJ2-7, with 8 bases lining up with TRBD1. This CDR3 is built from 15 residues. The germline CDR1 and CDR2 sequences are MDHEN and SYDVKM. V was clipped by 5 bases and J by 3 bases; unmatched bases: 9.

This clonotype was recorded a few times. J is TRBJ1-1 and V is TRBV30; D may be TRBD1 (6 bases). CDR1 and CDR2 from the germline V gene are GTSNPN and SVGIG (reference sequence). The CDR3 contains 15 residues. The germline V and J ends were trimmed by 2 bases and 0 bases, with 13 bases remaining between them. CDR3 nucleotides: TGTGCCTGGAGTCCCCCACAGGGAGTGAACACTGAAGCTTTCTTT. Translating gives CAWSPPQGVNTEAFF.

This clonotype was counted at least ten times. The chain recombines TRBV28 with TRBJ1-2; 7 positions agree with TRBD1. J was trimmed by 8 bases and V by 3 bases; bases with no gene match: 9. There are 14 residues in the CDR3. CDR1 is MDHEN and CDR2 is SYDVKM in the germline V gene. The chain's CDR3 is CASSFVTGTVGYTF. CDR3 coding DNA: TGTGCCAGCAGTTTTGTAACCGGGACAGTCGGCTACACCTTC.

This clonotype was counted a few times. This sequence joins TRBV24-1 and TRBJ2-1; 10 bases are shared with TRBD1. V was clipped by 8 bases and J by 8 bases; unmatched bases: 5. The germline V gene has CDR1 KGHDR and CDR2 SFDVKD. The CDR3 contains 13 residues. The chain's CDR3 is CATKTGGIDEQFF. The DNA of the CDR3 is TGTGCCACCAAGACAGGGGGCATCGATGAGCAGTTCTTC.

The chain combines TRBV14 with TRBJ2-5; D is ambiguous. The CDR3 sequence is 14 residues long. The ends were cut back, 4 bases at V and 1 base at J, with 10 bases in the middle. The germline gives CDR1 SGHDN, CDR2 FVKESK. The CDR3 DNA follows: TGTGCCAGCAGCCCCGGGTATTTCCAAGAGACCCAGTACTTC. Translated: CASSPGYFQETQYF.

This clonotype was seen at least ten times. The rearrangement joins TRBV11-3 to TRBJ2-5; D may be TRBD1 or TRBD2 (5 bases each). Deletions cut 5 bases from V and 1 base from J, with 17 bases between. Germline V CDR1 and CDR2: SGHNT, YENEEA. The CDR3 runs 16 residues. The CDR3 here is CASSPPYRDGQETQYF. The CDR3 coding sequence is TGTGCCAGCAGCCCACCTTACCGGGACGGCCAAGAGACCCAGTACTTC.

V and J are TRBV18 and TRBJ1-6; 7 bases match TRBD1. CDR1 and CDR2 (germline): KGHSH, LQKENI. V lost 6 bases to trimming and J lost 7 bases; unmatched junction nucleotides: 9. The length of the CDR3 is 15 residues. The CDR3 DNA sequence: TGTGCCAGCTCCCCAACAGGGGACCGGAATTCACCCCTCCACTTT. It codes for CASSPTGDRNSPLHF.

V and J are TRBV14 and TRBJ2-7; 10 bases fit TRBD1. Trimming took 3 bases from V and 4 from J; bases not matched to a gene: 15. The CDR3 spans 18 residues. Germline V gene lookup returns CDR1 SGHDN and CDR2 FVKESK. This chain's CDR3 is CASSHLSFRQGASYEQYF. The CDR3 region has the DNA TGTGCCAGCAGCCATCTCTCATTCAGACAGGGGGCTTCGTACGAGCAGTACTTC.

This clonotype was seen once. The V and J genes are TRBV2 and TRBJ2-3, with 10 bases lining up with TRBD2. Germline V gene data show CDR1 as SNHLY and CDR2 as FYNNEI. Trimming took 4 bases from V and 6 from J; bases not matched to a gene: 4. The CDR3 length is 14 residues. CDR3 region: CASSAAGGGDTQYF. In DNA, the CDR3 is TGTGCCAGCAGTGCAGCGGGAGGGGGTGATACGCAGTATTTT.

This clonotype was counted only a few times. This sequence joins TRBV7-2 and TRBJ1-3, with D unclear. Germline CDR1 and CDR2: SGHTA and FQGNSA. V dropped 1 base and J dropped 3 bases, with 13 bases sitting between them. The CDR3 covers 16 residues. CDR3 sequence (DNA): TGTGCCAGCAGCTTAGTGCTGGCCCCCAGTGGAAACACCATATATTTT. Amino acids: CASSLVLAPSGNTIYF.